This entry lists 23 T cell receptor beta chains sequenced from one sample in a study of T cell repertoires in cytomegalovirus infection. TCRdb passed the reads through MiXCR, listing each CDR3 protein once. The sample has a few hundred thousand distinct CDR3 sequences, about 33% seen once; the top ten hold roughly 15%. These receptors have no known antigen. The source material was cultured PBMCs, sampled from culture after CMV antigen stimulation. Source of these receptors: a human donor in good health (CMV status not recorded). Some clones in this sample may be carry-over from other donors' samples.

V usage is TRBV2 and J usage is TRBJ2-1; D perhaps matches TRBD1 (6 bases). This CDR3 region has 21 residues. In germline, CDR1 is SNHLY, CDR2 FYNNEI. V was clipped by 8 bases and J by 0 bases, with 32 bases between them. In nucleotides, the CDR3 is TGTGCCAGCGACCAACCAACCCCGCAGGCAGGGGCCCTGAGCTCCTACAATGAGCAGTTCTTC. This gives the protein CASDQPTPQAGALSSYNEQFF.

Ten or more counts support this clonotype. The chain uses TRBV27 and TRBJ2-1; D uncertain. The CDR3 runs to 14 residues. CDR1 and CDR2 from the germline V gene are MNHEY and SMNVEV (reference sequence). Trimming stripped 4 bases from V and 4 bases from J, with 11 bases between. CDR3 DNA: TGTGCCAGCAGTTCCCAGGACCCATACAATGAGCAGTTCTTC. The encoded protein is CASSSQDPYNEQFF.

V and J are TRBV28 and TRBJ2-7, with D hard to call. V lost 6 bases, J lost 6 bases, and 9 bases lay in between. Germline V gene sequence: CDR1 MDHEN, CDR2 SYDVKM. This CDR3 is 11 amino acids long. The CDR3 sequence is CASSSLAEQYF. The CDR3 DNA follows: TGTGCCAGCAGCTCCCTCGCCGAGCAGTACTTC.

The V and J genes are TRBV6-6 and TRBJ2-2, with TRBD1 as a possible D gene (6 bases). V lost 0 bases and J 5 bases, leaving 16 bases between the germline ends. Per germline, CDR1 MNHNY and CDR2 SVGAGI (reference sequence). The CDR3 covers 17 residues. The CDR3 coding sequence is TGTGCCAGCAGTTACTCTACAGGGATTGGTTCGACCGGGGAGCTGTTTTTT. The encoded protein is CASSYSTGIGSTGELFF.

The chain has TRBV28 and TRBJ2-7, with 10 bases identical to TRBD1. J was trimmed by 5 bases and V by 8 bases; bases with no gene match: 6. CDR3 length: 13 amino acids. The germline CDR1 and CDR2 sequences are MDHEN and SYDVKM. The CDR3 DNA sequence: TGTGCCAGCGGGGGGACAGGGGCCCACGAGCAGTACTTC. It specifies CASGGTGAHEQYF.

This clonotype turned up a few times. The V call is TRBV7-2, the J call TRBJ2-1; 8 bases align to TRBD2. Unmatched junction bases numbered 6, after V lost 0 bases and J lost 5 bases. From germline, CDR1 is SGHTA and CDR2 FQGNSA. CDR3 length: 16 residues. The CDR3 reads CASSLASGRSDNEQFF. As DNA, the CDR3 is TGTGCCAGCAGCTTAGCGAGCGGGAGAAGCGACAATGAGCAGTTCTTC.

The chain links TRBV7-8 to TRBJ2-1; D is unclear. V was pared by 2 bases and J by 5 bases, with 10 bases between. The CDR3 covers 14 residues. Germline values: CDR1 SGHVS, CDR2 FQNEAQ. The CDR3 spells CASSLRRTNNEQFF. In DNA form, the CDR3 reads TGTGCCAGCAGCTTAAGGCGGACGAACAATGAGCAGTTCTTC.

The rearrangement joins TRBV5-6 to TRBJ2-1, with 10 bases identical to TRBD2. CDR3 length: 15 amino acids. V lost 1 base and J lost 9; bases outside the gene matches: 7. Germline lookup yields CDR1 SGHDT and CDR2 YYEEEE. The CDR3 DNA reads as TGTGCCAGCAGCTTGACTAGCGGGATTCGGGGTGAGCAGTTCTTC. It is translated as CASSLTSGIRGEQFF.

The rearrangement uses TRBV14 and TRBJ2-7; D unresolved. CDR1 is SGHDN, CDR2 FVKESK, per germline. The V end was cut by 5 bases, the J end by 1 base, with 9 bases between. The CDR3 is made up of 13 amino acids. CDR3 in amino acids: CASSYAASYEQYF. In nucleotides, the CDR3 is TGTGCCAGCAGCTACGCGGCGTCCTACGAGCAGTACTTC.

V usage is TRBV7-2 and J usage is TRBJ2-3; the D gene is possibly TRBD2 (5 bases). This CDR3 spans 12 amino acids. Looked up from germline, CDR1 is SGHTA and CDR2 is FQGNSA. V was clipped by 4 bases and J by 15 bases, with 17 bases between them. The CDR3 sequence: CASSSLRRSRYF. In DNA form, the CDR3 reads TGTGCCAGCAGCTCTTTGCGGAGGTCCCGATATTTT.

V and J are TRBV7-6 and TRBJ2-7; 7 positions match TRBD2. V was clipped by 2 bases and J by 1 base; unmatched bases: 8. The CDR3 consists of 16 residues. Germline loops: CDR1 SGHVS, CDR2 FNYEAQ. CDR3 in amino acids: CASSLSSLAGSYEQYF. The CDR3 DNA reads as TGTGCCAGCAGCTTATCTTCGTTAGCGGGTTCCTACGAGCAGTACTTC.

The rearrangement joins TRBV18 to TRBJ2-5; 12 bases align to TRBD2. The CDR3 extends over 16 amino acids. V was clipped by 5 bases and J by 5 bases; unmatched bases: 9. From germline, CDR1 is KGHSH and CDR2 LQKENI. The chain's CDR3 is CASSARLAGELETQYF. The CDR3 DNA reads as TGTGCCAGCTCAGCACGACTAGCGGGGGAGTTGGAGACCCAGTACTTC.

This clonotype has just a few counts. The J gene is TRBJ2-1, the V gene TRBV28; 8 nucleotides align to TRBD2. The CDR3 is made up of 15 amino acids. Germline V gives CDR1 MDHEN, CDR2 SYDVKM. The J segment lost 4 bases and the V segment lost 4 bases, leaving 6 bases of the junction unmatched. As DNA, the CDR3 is TGTGCCAGCAGTTCCCCGGGAGGGCCTTACAATGAGCAGTTCTTC. Its translation: CASSSPGGPYNEQFF.

This chain connects TRBV7-2 to TRBJ2-3; TRBD2 might be the D (5 bases). Trimming removed 0 bases from V and 5 bases from J, with 12 bases in between. CDR3 length: 15 amino acids. Germline values: CDR1 SGHTA, CDR2 FQGNSA. The DNA of the CDR3 is TGTGCCAGCAGCTTAGCGGTAAAACGGGGAGATACGCAGTATTTT. It encodes CASSLAVKRGDTQYF.

This clonotype was observed a few times. V usage is TRBV4-1 and J usage is TRBJ1-3; no reliable D call. CDR3 length: 16 residues. Germline assignment: CDR1 MGHRA and CDR2 YSYEKL. Trimming cost V 4 bases and J 0 bases, with 13 bases left between them. CDR3 region: CASSLPFGYSGNTIYF. The DNA for the CDR3 is TGCGCCAGCAGCCTCCCCTTCGGGTACTCTGGAAACACCATATATTTT.

The chain couples TRBV12-3 or TRBV12-4 to TRBJ1-5; the match to TRBD1 covers 7 bases. The CDR3 contains 18 residues. With V trimmed by 6 bases and J by 2 bases, 16 bases remained unmatched. CDR3 sequence reads: CASSRGGQGGWGNQPQHF. CDR3 sequence (DNA): TGTGCCAGCAGCCGAGGAGGGCAGGGGGGATGGGGCAATCAGCCCCAGCATTTT.

This clonotype has only a few counts. V is TRBV7-2 and J is TRBJ1-5; TRBD1 matches 10 bases. V shed 5 bases, J shed 7 bases, and the junction held 14 bases outside the gene matches. There are 17 residues in the CDR3. Germline V gene data show CDR1 as SGHTA and CDR2 as FQGNSA. The CDR3 region is CASSHSRGTGVWQPQHF. The CDR3 DNA reads TGTGCCAGCAGCCACAGCAGAGGGACAGGGGTCTGGCAGCCCCAGCATTTT.

This clonotype turned up a few times. The chain has TRBV7-9 and TRBJ2-5, with D perhaps assigned TRBD1 or TRBD2 (5 bases each). Germline lookup yields CDR1 SEHNR and CDR2 FQNEAQ (reference sequence). The CDR3 runs to 16 residues. The V gene lost 7 bases and the J gene lost 3 bases, with 21 bases spanning the gap. The CDR3 loop is CASNNPFLGTKETQYF. CDR3 bases: TGTGCCAGCAACAACCCCTTCCTCGGGACCAAAGAGACCCAGTACTTC.

V gene TRBV6-2 or TRBV6-3 combines with J gene TRBJ2-7, with D possibly matching TRBD2 (5 bases). The CDR3 has 13 residues. V gave up 5 bases and J gave up 7 bases, with 15 bases separating them. Germline V CDR1 and CDR2: MNHEY, SVGEGT. CDR3: CASSLNLAGEQYV. The CDR3 coding sequence is TGTGCCAGCAGTCTGAATCTGGCGGGTGAGCAGTACGTC.

The chain combines TRBV24-1 with TRBJ2-5, with 8 bases identical to TRBD1. This CDR3 comprises 14 residues. The junction had 3 bases not matched to a gene; V was cut back by 3 bases and J by 4 bases. CDR1 is KGHDR, CDR2 SFDVKD, per germline. The CDR3 DNA is TGTGCCACCAGTGATGGGACAGGAGGAGAGACCCAGTACTTC. Protein: CATSDGTGGETQYF.

This clonotype came up many times. The chain uses TRBV7-2 and TRBJ2-3; 8 positions agree with TRBD1. This CDR3 has 15 amino acids. CDR1 is SGHTA, CDR2 FQGNSA, per germline. The trim removed 2 bases at V and 2 bases at J, leaving 3 bases unmatched. The CDR3 protein is CASSLQTGDTDTQYF. The CDR3 coding sequence is TGTGCCAGCAGCTTACAGACAGGGGACACAGATACGCAGTATTTT.

This clonotype was seen more than once but under ten times. J is TRBJ2-7 and V is TRBV19; the D is unclear. Trimming pared 5 bases from V and 6 bases from J, leaving 14 bases between. In germline, CDR1 is LNHDA, CDR2 SQIVND (reference sequence). The CDR3 runs 13 residues. In DNA form, the CDR3 reads TGTGCCAGTAGTGCAGTACCCCGGAGCGAGCAGTACTTC. This translates into CASSAVPRSEQYF.

On this clonotype itself: At one end the junction does not follow the germline gene, possibly because of a read error. The chain employs TRBV12-3 or TRBV12-4 and TRBJ1-2; 7 positions agree with TRBD1. This CDR3 has 13 amino acids. The CDR3 protein is CASRNTGDYGYTF. The CDR3 DNA reads TGTGCTAGCAGGAACACAGGGGACTATGGCTACACCTTC.